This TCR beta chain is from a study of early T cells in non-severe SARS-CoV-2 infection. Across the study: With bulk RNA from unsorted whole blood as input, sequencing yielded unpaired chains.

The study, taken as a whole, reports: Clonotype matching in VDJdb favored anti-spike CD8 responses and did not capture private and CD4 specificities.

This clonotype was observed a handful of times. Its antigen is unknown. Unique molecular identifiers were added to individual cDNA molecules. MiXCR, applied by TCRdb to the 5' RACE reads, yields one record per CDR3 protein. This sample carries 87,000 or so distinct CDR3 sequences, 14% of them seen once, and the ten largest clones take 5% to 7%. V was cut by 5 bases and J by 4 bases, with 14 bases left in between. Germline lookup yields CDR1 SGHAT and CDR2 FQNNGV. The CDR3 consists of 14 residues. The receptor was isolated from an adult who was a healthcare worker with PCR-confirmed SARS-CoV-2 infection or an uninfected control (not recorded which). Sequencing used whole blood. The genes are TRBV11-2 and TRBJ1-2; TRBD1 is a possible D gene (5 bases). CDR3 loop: CASSRMGGPYGYTF. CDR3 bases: TGTGCCAGCAGCCGAATGGGGGGTCCCTATGGCTACACCTTC.